The 2 T cell receptor beta chains given below trace back to one sample, sequenced in a study of graft-versus-host responses after intestinal transplantation. Profiled with immunoSEQ multiplex PCR; TCRdb holds only in-frame clones, not every one. The sample holds around 13,000 clones; around four fifths are singletons and the top ten take about 23%. The sample consisted of PBMCs, taken after intestinal transplantation. These receptors were obtained from a human patient who received an intestinal transplant, so some T cells may come from the graft donor.

The J gene is TRBJ2-6, the V gene TRBV30, with D perhaps TRBD1 (5 bases). Germline V gene sequence: CDR1 GTSNPN, CDR2 SVGIG (reference sequence). V was cut by 4 bases and J by 3 bases, with 10 bases left in between. The CDR3 runs 14 residues. CDR3 DNA sequence: TGTGCCTGGAAAGGGGTGTATGGGGCCAACGTCCTGACTTTC. This gives the protein CAWKGVYGANVLTF.

V and J are TRBV5-5 and TRBJ2-7; TRBD1 might be the D (5 bases). CDR1 and CDR2 (germline): SGHKS, YYEKEE (reference sequence). Trimming removed 1 base at V and 5 bases at J, with 16 bases between. CDR3 length: 15 amino acids. CDR3 coding DNA: TGTGCCAGCAGCTTGATGTCAGGGTTAGGAGACGAGCAGTACTTC. Amino acid sequence: CASSLMSGLGDEQYF.